Following are 23 T cell receptor beta chains from one sample sequenced in a study of blood T cell repertoires in COVID-19 (dated by TCRdb to between 2020 and 2021). Library preparation was by the immunoSEQ multiplex PCR assay. TCRdb limited this immuneACCESS table to in-frame rearrangements with V and J called. A share of clones is missing; checked studies link under half to unresolved V genes, and the rest is unexplained. The sample records a few hundred thousand clones, approximately 81% of which are singletons. The ten largest clones represent more than 3% of the sample. Material: peripheral blood. These receptors were obtained from a young woman with acute or convalescent COVID-19.

The V gene is TRBV5-5, the J gene TRBJ2-7, with a weak D call TRBD1 (6 bases). The CDR3 consists of 15 residues. V lost 2 bases, J lost 0 bases, and 12 bases lay in between. Germline CDR1 and CDR2: SGHKS and YYEKEE (reference sequence). The CDR3 region is CASSLGGVTSYEQYF. In DNA, the CDR3 is TGTGCCAGCAGCTTAGGGGGAGTCACCTCCTACGAGCAGTACTTC.

The chain uses TRBV27 and TRBJ2-5; 10 bases agree with TRBD1. V lost 3 bases and J lost 2; bases outside the gene matches: 6. The CDR3 consists of 16 residues. Germline V gene data show CDR1 as MNHEY and CDR2 as SMNVEV (reference sequence). The CDR3 is CASSFGGTGAQETQYF. The CDR3 DNA is TGTGCCAGCAGTTTCGGCGGGACAGGGGCGCAAGAGACCCAGTACTTC.

The table lists this clone with a few counts. The rearrangement uses TRBV5-5 and TRBJ2-5; 7 bases fit TRBD2. This CDR3 comprises 15 residues. With V trimmed by 4 bases and J by 2 bases, 8 bases remained unmatched. Germline V lookup: CDR1 SGHKS, CDR2 YYEKEE (reference sequence). The CDR3, as DNA: TGTGCCAGCAGCCGCTATGCGGGAGCTCAAGAGACCCAGTACTTC. Translated: CASSRYAGAQETQYF.

This clone appeared a few times. The chain employs TRBV19 and TRBJ1-1; D might be TRBD1 (5 bases). V gave up 7 bases and J gave up 0 bases, with 12 bases separating them. Germline V gene sequence: CDR1 LNHDA, CDR2 SQIVND (reference sequence). The CDR3 length is 14 residues. CDR3 amino acids: CASTTTDLNTEAFF. CDR3 nucleotides: TGTGCCAGTACTACGACAGACTTGAACACTGAAGCTTTCTTT.

This chain connects TRBV24-1 to TRBJ2-1; maybe TRBD2 (5 bases). The length of the CDR3 is 13 residues. V lost 3 bases to trimming and J lost 8 bases, with 10 bases between them. Germline CDR1 reads KGHDR; CDR2 reads SFDVKD. The CDR3 loop is CATSDGSADEQFF. CDR3 coding DNA: TGTGCCACCAGTGATGGTTCAGCGGATGAGCAGTTCTTC.

The V and J genes are TRBV6-5 and TRBJ2-7; D perhaps matches TRBD1 (5 bases). This CDR3 region has 13 residues. Germline CDR1 is MNHEY and CDR2 is SVGAGI. Trimming removed 0 bases at V and 6 bases at J, with 9 bases between. In nucleotides, the CDR3 is TGTGCCAGCAGTTACTCAGGACACGGCGAGCAGTACTTC. Protein product: CASSYSGHGEQYF.

This chain connects TRBV18 to TRBJ1-1, with D possibly matching TRBD1 (6 bases). Germline CDR1 and CDR2: KGHSH and LQKENI. Between the trimmed V and J ends, which lost 5 bases and 1 base, there was a span of 11 bases. The CDR3 sequence is 14 residues long. The CDR3 reads CASSATGQNTEAFF. DNA for the CDR3: TGTGCCAGCTCAGCAACGGGACAGAACACTGAAGCTTTCTTT. Filled out from reference TRBV18 and TRBJ1-1, the complete variable domain reads NAGVMQNPRHLVRRRGQEARLRCSPMKGHSHVYWYRQLPEEGLKFMVYLQKENIIDESGMPKERFSAEFPKEGPSILRIQQVVRGDSAAYFCASSATGQNTEAFFGQGTRLTVV.

This rearrangement joins TRBV6-2 or TRBV6-3 to TRBJ2-5; TRBD1 aligns across 9 bases. The CDR3 sequence is 17 residues long. The V gene end was trimmed by 0 bases and the J gene end by 6 bases; junction bases not matched to a gene: 11. From germline, CDR1 is MNHEY and CDR2 SVGEGT. The DNA of the CDR3 is TGTGCCAGCAGTTACTCGGGGGGGACAGGGCTCCGGAAGACCCAGTACTTC. Amino acids: CASSYSGGTGLRKTQYF.

The genes are TRBV28 and TRBJ2-2; 7 nucleotides align to TRBD1. Per germline, CDR1 MDHEN and CDR2 SYDVKM. The V gene end was trimmed by 9 bases and the J gene end by 6 bases; junction bases not matched to a gene: 13. The CDR3 is 15 residues long. The CDR3 loop reads CASSGRQGVPGELFF. DNA of the CDR3: TGTGCCAGTTCTGGGCGGCAGGGGGTTCCCGGGGAGCTGTTTTTT.

A single count supports this clone. V gene TRBV24-1 combines with J gene TRBJ2-1, with D uncertain. The germline CDR1 and CDR2 sequences are KGHDR and SFDVKD. The CDR3 runs 12 residues. Trimming pared 0 bases from V and 12 bases from J, leaving 8 bases between. The CDR3 sequence: CATSDLQWRQFF. The CDR3, as DNA: TGTGCCACCAGTGATTTGCAATGGAGGCAGTTCTTC.

The chain recombines TRBV28 with TRBJ2-5; TRBD2 matches at 8 bases. Germline V gene sequence: CDR1 MDHEN, CDR2 SYDVKM. V was clipped by 2 bases and J by 1 base; unmatched bases: 6. This CDR3 spans 16 amino acids. CDR3 protein: CASSLALAGPQETQYF. CDR3 coding DNA: TGTGCCAGCAGTTTAGCGCTAGCGGGCCCCCAAGAGACCCAGTACTTC.

V and J are TRBV5-5 and TRBJ2-7; 11 nucleotides line up with TRBD1. The CDR3 has 15 residues. Germline CDR1 reads SGHKS; CDR2 reads YYEKEE (reference sequence). Germline trimming cut 5 bases from V and 4 bases from J; bases unmatched to any gene: 8. The DNA for the CDR3 is TGTGCCAGCAGGAAACCGGGACAGGGGGATTACGAGCAGTACTTC. This translates into CASRKPGQGDYEQYF.

This clone was observed once. The chain links TRBV4-2 to TRBJ2-2; 8 positions agree with TRBD2. The CDR3 length is 15 residues. From germline, CDR1 is LGHNA and CDR2 YNFKEQ. The trim removed 6 bases at V and 1 base at J, leaving 4 bases unmatched. As DNA, the CDR3 is TGTGCCAGCAGATATACTAGCGGGAACACCGGGGAGCTGTTTTTT. Translation: CASRYTSGNTGELFF.

The rearrangement links TRBV29-1 to TRBJ2-1; possibly TRBD1 for D (6 bases). V lost 2 bases, J lost 4 bases, and 21 bases lay in between. Germline V gives CDR1 SQVTM, CDR2 ANQGSEA. The CDR3 is made up of 17 amino acids. CDR3 in DNA: TGCAGCGTTGAAAAAGTCGCGACAGGTAACTCTTACAATGAGCAGTTCTTC. Its protein is CSVEKVATGNSYNEQFF.

The CDR3 bases are TGCGCCAGCAGCTTGGAGGGTAGCGGCTACAATGAGCAGTTCTTC. Translation gives CASSLEGSGYNEQFF. The V gene is TRBV5-1, the J gene TRBJ2-1; D is perhaps TRBD2 (6 bases). The V and J ends lost 0 bases and 3 bases respectively, with 10 bases between them. The CDR3 is 15 residues long. Germline-derived CDR1 and CDR2 are SGHRS and YFSETQ.

The chain is built from TRBV7-2 and TRBJ1-5, with no clear D. Germline loops: CDR1 SGHTA, CDR2 FQGNSA. Trimming took off 5 bases at V and 2 bases at J, with 13 bases between the two ends. This CDR3 has 15 amino acids. CDR3 DNA sequence: TGTGCCAGCAGCGCCTACGGGAGTCGCAATCAGCCCCAGCATTTT. The encoded protein is CASSAYGSRNQPQHF. The complete variable domain, with remaining parts taken from reference TRBV7-2 and TRBJ1-5, reads GAGVSQSPSNKVTEKGKDVELRCDPISGHTALYWYRQSLGQGLEFLIYFQGNSAPDKSGLPSDRFSAERTGGSVSTLTIQRTQQEDSAVYLCASSAYGSRNQPQHFGDGTRLSIL.

This clone was picked up one time. This chain joins TRBV6-5 and TRBJ2-1, with 7 nucleotides matching TRBD2. The germline V gene has CDR1 MNHEY and CDR2 SVGAGI. Unmatched junction bases numbered 1, after V lost 2 bases and J lost 3 bases. The CDR3 covers 14 residues. In DNA, the CDR3 is TGTGCCAGCAGTTACACGGGGGGCTACAATGAGCAGTTCTTC. It codes for CASSYTGGYNEQFF.

This clone was detected many times. The rearrangement links TRBV28 to TRBJ2-7; the D is unclear. Germline CDR1 reads MDHEN; CDR2 reads SYDVKM. This CDR3 is 12 amino acids long. Trimming removed 2 bases from V and 3 bases from J, with 5 bases in between. The CDR3 DNA sequence: TGTGCCAGCAGTTTAACAGTCTACGAGCAGTACTTC. Protein: CASSLTVYEQYF. Based on the CDR3 plus reference TRBV28 and TRBJ2-7, the full variable domain is DVKVTQSSRYLVKRTGEKVFLECVQDMDHENMFWYRQDPGLGLRLIYFSYDVKMKEKGDIPEGYSVSREKKERFSLILESASTNQTSMYLCASSLTVYEQYFGPGTRLTVT.

CDR3 nucleotides: TGCAGGTTGGACAGGGCAAACCATTCACCCCTCCACTTT. Amino acids: CRLDRANHSPLHF. The chain combines TRBV29-1 with TRBJ1-6, with 8 bases aligning to TRBD1. The CDR3 consists of 13 residues. CDR1 is SQVTM and CDR2 is ANQGSEA in the germline V gene.

The V and J genes are TRBV27 and TRBJ1-2; tentative D call: TRBD1 (6 bases). Trimming removed 8 bases from V and 3 bases from J, with 19 bases in between. The germline gives CDR1 MNHEY, CDR2 SMNVEV (reference sequence). CDR3 length: 15 amino acids. In nucleotides, the CDR3 is TGTGCCAGCCGACGTTTATCACAGGGTGACTATGGCTACACCTTC. This gives the protein CASRRLSQGDYGYTF.

This chain links TRBV4-1 with TRBJ2-1, with D possibly TRBD1 on 6 matching bases. V was cut by 4 bases and J by 5 bases, with 15 bases left in between. Germline V gene data show CDR1 as MGHRA and CDR2 as YSYEKL. The CDR3 is 15 residues long. The CDR3 region has the DNA TGCGCCAGCAGCCGAAAGGGGGAAGGGGACAATGAGCAGTTCTTC. Translation: CASSRKGEGDNEQFF.

The V call is TRBV9, the J call TRBJ2-2; TRBD2 aligns across 12 bases. The CDR3 runs to 17 residues. Germline loops: CDR1 SGDLS, CDR2 YYNGEE. Trimming cost V 1 base and J 2 bases; bases outside gene matches: 3. The CDR3 sequence is CASSVRLAGDNTGELFF. CDR3 DNA sequence: TGTGCCAGCAGCGTACGACTAGCGGGGGATAACACCGGGGAGCTGTTTTTT.

This chain links TRBV7-9 with TRBJ2-7; D gene uncertain. CDR3 length: 14 amino acids. V was trimmed by 2 bases and J by 0 bases, leaving 8 bases between them. CDR1 SEHNR and CDR2 FQNEAQ come from the germline V gene (reference sequence). CDR3 loop: CASSLSPSSYEQYF. The CDR3 nucleotides read TGTGCCAGCAGCTTATCGCCTAGCTCCTACGAGCAGTACTTC.